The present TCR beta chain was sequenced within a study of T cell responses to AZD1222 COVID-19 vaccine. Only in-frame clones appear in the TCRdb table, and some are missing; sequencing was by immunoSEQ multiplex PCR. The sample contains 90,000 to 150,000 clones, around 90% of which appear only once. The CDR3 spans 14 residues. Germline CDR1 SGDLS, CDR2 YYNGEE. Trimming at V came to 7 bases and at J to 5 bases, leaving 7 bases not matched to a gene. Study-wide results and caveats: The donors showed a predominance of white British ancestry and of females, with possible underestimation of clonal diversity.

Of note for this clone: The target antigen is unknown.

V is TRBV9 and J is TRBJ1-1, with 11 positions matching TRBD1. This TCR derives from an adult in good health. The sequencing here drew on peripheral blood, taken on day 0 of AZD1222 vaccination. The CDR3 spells CASGFGQGATEAFF. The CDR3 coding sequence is TGTGCCAGCGGTTTTGGACAGGGGGCAACTGAAGCTTTCTTT.